What follows is one TCR beta chain and its context. This specimen belongs to a study of CD8+CD57+ T cells in acquired aplastic anemia. CDR3 and TCR beta VDJ profiling relied on a genomic DNA template. From the reads, TCRdb called clonotypes with MiXCR, one entry per CDR3 protein. Of some 120,000 distinct CDR3 sequences listed, about 46% are singletons. Sequencing input: sorted CD4+, CD8+, or CD8+CD57+ T cells (not recorded which) from PBMCs. The clonotype comes from a human donor in good health, serving as a control.

CDR3 residues: CASSWGQGIYGYTF. The CDR3 DNA reads TGTGCCAGCAGCTGGGGACAGGGGATCTATGGCTACACCTTC. This rearrangement joins TRBV7-2 to TRBJ1-2; the match to TRBD1 covers 10 bases. CDR3 length equals 14 residues. Germline lookup yields CDR1 SGHTA and CDR2 FQGNSA. J was trimmed by 4 bases and V by 4 bases; bases with no gene match: 3. Variable domain in full (rest from reference TRBV7-2 and TRBJ1-2): GAGVSQSPSNKVTEKGKDVELRCDPISGHTALYWYRQSLGQGLEFLIYFQGNSAPDKSGLPSDRFSAERTGGSVSTLTIQRTQQEDSAVYLCASSWGQGIYGYTFGSGTRLTVV.